One sample yielded the 25 T cell receptor beta chains listed below, sequenced in a study of early stage breast cancer tumors. Produced via immunoSEQ multiplex PCR; TCRdb's table is partial and in-frame only. The sample records roughly 40,000 clones, around 69% being singletons. The sequenced sample was blood. Receptor source: a person in their fifties with breast cancer.

The V and J genes are TRBV19 and TRBJ2-5; the D gene is possibly TRBD2 (5 bases). The CDR3 loop spans 14 amino acids. With 1 base removed from V and 5 bases from J, the gap between germline ends came to 11 bases. Germline assignment: CDR1 LNHDA and CDR2 SQIVND (reference sequence). The CDR3 DNA is TGTGCCAGTAGTATAGGAGGGCTTGGGGAGACCCAGTACTTC. Its translation is CASSIGGLGETQYF.

The chain uses TRBV4-3 and TRBJ2-1; 8 nucleotides line up with TRBD1. CDR1 is LGHNA, CDR2 YSLEER, per germline. Trimming removed 2 bases from V and 12 bases from J; junction bases left unmatched: 9. This CDR3 spans 14 amino acids. For the CDR3, the DNA is TGCGCCAGCAGCCAACAGGCAGGGGGCTATCGGCAGTTCTTC. As protein: CASSQQAGGYRQFF.

The rearrangement links TRBV7-9 to TRBJ2-7; TRBD1 agrees at 11 bases. This CDR3 has 15 residues. V lost 3 bases, J lost 2 bases, and 3 bases stayed unmatched. Germline CDR1 and CDR2: SEHNR and FQNEAQ (reference sequence). The CDR3 DNA follows: TGTGCCAGCAGCTTGGGACAGGGGGTCACCTACGAGCAGTACTTC. It specifies CASSLGQGVTYEQYF.

The chain combines TRBV5-1 with TRBJ1-2; 8 positions match TRBD1. Germline lookup yields CDR1 SGHRS and CDR2 YFSETQ. There are 14 residues in the CDR3. V gave up 0 bases and J gave up 4 bases; unmatched junction bases: 2. CDR3 DNA sequence: TGCGCCAGCAGCTTGGAGGGACAGGCCTATGGCTACACCTTC. It yields the protein CASSLEGQAYGYTF.

This clone is medium-sized. CDR3 region: CASSQSRATYNEQFF. Here the CDR3 DNA reads TGCGCCAGCAGCCAGTCCAGGGCCACCTACAATGAGCAGTTCTTC. The chain recombines TRBV4-3 with TRBJ2-1; tentatively, D is TRBD1 (5 bases). This CDR3 is built from 15 residues. Germline CDR1 and CDR2: LGHNA and YSLEER. Trimming removed 3 bases from V and 2 bases from J, with 11 bases in between.

The V gene is TRBV19, the J gene TRBJ1-3, with TRBD1 matching over 7 bases. This CDR3 region has 14 residues. The germline V gene has CDR1 LNHDA and CDR2 SQIVND (reference sequence). The ends lost 5 bases at V and 8 bases at J; junction bases unmatched: 9. For the CDR3, the DNA is TGTGCCAGTAGTGGGGGACAGCCTGGTGACACCATATATTTT. It encodes CASSGGQPGDTIYF.

The rearrangement links TRBV9 to TRBJ2-1, with 8 bases lining up with TRBD2. The CDR3 consists of 16 residues. Germline CDR1 SGDLS, CDR2 YYNGEE. V trimming: 0 bases; J trimming: 8 bases; junction bases outside the gene matches: 10. The CDR3 nucleotides are TGTGCCAGCAGCGTAGATGCAGCGGGAGAGGTCGATGAGCAGTTCTTC. Residues: CASSVDAAGEVDEQFF.

A few counts support this clone. The V and J genes are TRBV14 and TRBJ2-7; 13 positions match TRBD2. Germline CDR1 is SGHDN and CDR2 is FVKESK. V trimming: 0 bases; J trimming: 3 bases; junction bases outside the gene matches: 5. The CDR3 covers 17 residues. The CDR3 sequence is CASSQDGGTSGDYEQYV. In DNA, the CDR3 is TGTGCCAGCAGCCAAGATGGAGGGACTAGCGGGGACTACGAGCAGTACGTC.

The CDR3 DNA reads as TGCGCCAGCACAGACAGGCGACGCTCCTACAATGAGCAGTTCTTC. Amino acids: CASTDRRRSYNEQFF. This chain links TRBV5-1 with TRBJ2-1, with a possible D match to TRBD1 (6 bases). Germline CDR1 and CDR2: SGHRS and YFSETQ. V dropped 6 bases and J dropped 0 bases, with 13 bases sitting between them. The CDR3 has 15 residues.

A single count supports this clone. V and J are TRBV19 and TRBJ2-2; 11 bases match TRBD2. Trimming took 3 bases from V and 4 from J; bases not matched to a gene: 16. The CDR3 totals 20 residues. From germline, CDR1 is LNHDA and CDR2 SQIVND (reference sequence). CDR3 in amino acids: CASSIRQVASGRRPTGELFF. Here the CDR3 DNA reads TGTGCCAGTAGTATTAGACAGGTGGCTAGCGGGAGGCGACCCACCGGGGAGCTGTTTTTT.

The gene calls are TRBV11-3 and TRBJ1-4; D perhaps matches TRBD1 (6 bases). The CDR3 sequence is 14 residues long. V dropped 0 bases and J dropped 8 bases, with 10 bases sitting between them. Germline V gives CDR1 SGHNT, CDR2 YENEEA. CDR3 sequence: CASSLDRGREKLFF. CDR3 bases: TGTGCCAGCAGCTTAGACAGGGGACGCGAAAAACTGTTTTTT.

The chain carries TRBV10-2 and TRBJ2-2; possibly TRBD2 for D (6 bases). This CDR3 spans 14 amino acids. With 6 bases removed from V and 4 bases from J, the gap between germline ends came to 12 bases. Germline V lookup: CDR1 WSHSY, CDR2 SAAADI. The CDR3 sequence: CASRPGVGTGELFF. CDR3 bases: TGCGCCAGCAGGCCGGGAGTGGGCACCGGGGAGCTGTTTTTT.

The chain couples TRBV27 to TRBJ1-4, with 7 bases that match TRBD1. J was trimmed by 8 bases and V by 6 bases; bases with no gene match: 9. Germline V gives CDR1 MNHEY, CDR2 SMNVEV (reference sequence). This CDR3 region has 14 residues. The chain's CDR3 is CASRKGGSGEKLFF. DNA of the CDR3: TGTGCCAGCAGAAAAGGGGGCTCGGGCGAAAAACTGTTTTTT.

The rearrangement uses TRBV19 and TRBJ2-7; 7 bases agree with TRBD2. There are 15 residues in the CDR3. J gave up 3 bases and V 3 bases, and 8 bases lay outside the gene matches. CDR1 and CDR2 from the germline V gene are LNHDA and SQIVND (reference sequence). The CDR3, as DNA: TGTGCCAGTAGTATCAGCCTAGCGGATTACTACGAGCAGTACTTC. Its protein is CASSISLADYYEQYF.

The CDR3 is CASSAGGGYTF. In nucleotides, the CDR3 is TGCGCCAGCAGTGCAGGGGGCGGCTACACCTTC. The V gene is TRBV10-2, the J gene TRBJ1-2, with TRBD1 identical over 8 bases. CDR1 and CDR2 from the germline V gene are WSHSY and SAAADI. The CDR3 is 11 residues long. The V gene end was trimmed by 4 bases and the J gene end by 8 bases; junction bases not matched to a gene: 0.

This chain links TRBV4-1 with TRBJ2-7, with D possibly TRBD1 on 5 matching bases. The CDR3 loop spans 13 amino acids. Germline V gene data show CDR1 as MGHRA and CDR2 as YSYEKL. V dropped 2 bases and J dropped 2 bases, with 7 bases sitting between them. The CDR3 DNA reads TGCGCCAGCAGCCAATCAGGGCCCTACGAGCAGTACTTC. Translated, it gives CASSQSGPYEQYF.

A note on this clone: A junction end diverges from the germline sequence, so it may reflect a read error. The rearrangement joins TRBV19 to TRBJ2-3, with TRBD1 identical over 8 bases. The CDR3 is 15 amino acids. Germline loops: CDR1 LNHDA, CDR2 SQIVND (reference sequence). The CDR3 loop is CASSSDRVGTDMQYF. CDR3 DNA: TGTGCCAGTAGTTCGGACAGGGTGGGCACAGATATGCAGTATTTT.

The V and J genes are TRBV10-2 and TRBJ1-2; TRBD1 agrees at 9 bases. CDR3 length equals 15 residues. CDR1 is WSHSY and CDR2 is SAAADI in the germline V gene. J gave up 7 bases and V 6 bases, and 12 bases lay outside the gene matches. The CDR3 nucleotides are TGCGCCAGCAGCCATACCTGGACAGGGGATAGTGGCTACACCTTC. Translating gives CASSHTWTGDSGYTF.

This clone was picked up a small number of times. The chain is built from TRBV5-5 and TRBJ2-5, with 11 bases fitting TRBD2. After removal of 2 bases from V and 5 bases from J, the junction contained 5 bases not matched to a gene. This CDR3 contains 15 residues. Germline loops: CDR1 SGHKS, CDR2 YYEKEE (reference sequence). DNA of the CDR3: TGTGCCAGCAGCTTACTAGCGGGGGACCGCGAGACCCAGTACTTC. Translating it yields CASSLLAGDRETQYF.

This clone was seen a few times. The chain links TRBV12-5 to TRBJ2-2; weak D call: TRBD1 (6 bases). Germline CDR1 LGHNT, CDR2 FRNRAP. Between the trimmed V and J ends, which lost 3 bases and 7 bases, there was a span of 9 bases. The CDR3 consists of 13 residues. CDR3: CASGFVQGGELFF. The CDR3 DNA sequence: TGTGCTAGTGGTTTTGTACAGGGCGGGGAGCTGTTTTTT.

This clone appeared a few times. The CDR3 here is CASSDGLPYEQYF. The CDR3 nucleotides are TGTGCCAGCAGTGACGGACTCCCCTACGAGCAGTACTTC. V gene TRBV27 combines with J gene TRBJ2-7, with a tentative D call TRBD2 (5 bases). The CDR3 loop spans 13 amino acids. Trimming cost V 5 bases and J 2 bases, with 10 bases left between them. Germline V gene data show CDR1 as MNHEY and CDR2 as SMNVEV (reference sequence).

Turning to this clone: A read error may produce the germline difference seen at one junction end. This rearrangement joins TRBV7-7 to TRBJ2-2; TRBD2 might be the D (6 bases). Germline loops: CDR1 SSHAT, CDR2 FNYEAQ (reference sequence). There are 15 residues in the CDR3. The CDR3 loop is CASSLSREVTGELFF. The CDR3 DNA reads as TGTGCTAGCAGCTTGTCCAGGGAGGTAACCGGGGAGCTGTTTTTT.

The gene calls are TRBV7-8 and TRBJ2-2; the D gene is possibly TRBD1 (6 bases). The CDR3 is 17 amino acids. The V gene lost 4 bases and the J gene lost 0 bases, with 15 bases spanning the gap. Per the germline V gene, CDR1 is SGHVS and CDR2 is FQNEAQ. Here the CDR3 DNA reads TGTGCCAGCAGCTCAGGGGTCAGTTCCCCGAACACCGGGGAGCTGTTTTTT. It yields the protein CASSSGVSSPNTGELFF.

This chain connects TRBV5-6 to TRBJ2-7, with D possibly being TRBD1 (6 bases). The CDR3 covers 14 residues. V lost 1 base to trimming and J lost 4 bases, with 12 bases between them. The germline V gene has CDR1 SGHDT and CDR2 YYEEEE. The CDR3 loop reads CASSLRGGGYEQYV. DNA for the CDR3: TGTGCCAGCAGCTTGAGAGGGGGTGGGTACGAGCAGTACGTC.

The chain combines TRBV19 with TRBJ2-5; 8 bases align to TRBD1. J was trimmed by 3 bases and V by 3 bases; bases with no gene match: 0. CDR1 is LNHDA, CDR2 SQIVND, per germline (reference sequence). The CDR3 is 13 amino acids. DNA of the CDR3: TGTGCCAGTAGTATGGACAGGGAAGAGACCCAGTACTTC. Amino acids: CASSMDREETQYF.